This entry is about one TCR beta chain. Its antigen is unknown. cDNA came from about 0.5 to 1 ug RNA primed by random hexamers. immunoSEQ multiplex PCR amplified TCR beta CDR3 across 54 Vbeta, 13 Jbeta. TCRdb re-called the immunoSEQ multiplex PCR reads through MiXCR, storing one row per CDR3 protein. The sample shows some 120,000 distinct CDR3 sequences, around 96% of them seen only once. V shed 5 bases, J shed 2 bases, and the junction held 4 bases outside the gene matches. Looked up from germline, CDR1 is ENHRY and CDR2 is SYGVKD. The CDR3 consists of 15 residues. The record originates from a study of CD8 T cells in Susac syndrome. Study observations and caveats: The study recognized that its TCR sequencing and HLA analysis covered a relatively small number of individuals.

Sequencing of TCR beta was performed on blood CD8+ T cells and on blood CD4+ T cells. Negative magnetic isolation gave CD8+ and CD4+ cells; FACS enriched CD8+ TEMRA. The clonotype was recovered from a human donor in good health. Sequencing was performed on CD4+ T cells from PBMCs. V usage is TRBV10-3 and J usage is TRBJ2-2; 8 bases are a match to TRBD2. CDR3 DNA sequence: TGTGCCATCAGTCCAGCGGGGGTAAACACCGGGGAGCTGTTTTTT. Translating gives CAISPAGVNTGELFF.